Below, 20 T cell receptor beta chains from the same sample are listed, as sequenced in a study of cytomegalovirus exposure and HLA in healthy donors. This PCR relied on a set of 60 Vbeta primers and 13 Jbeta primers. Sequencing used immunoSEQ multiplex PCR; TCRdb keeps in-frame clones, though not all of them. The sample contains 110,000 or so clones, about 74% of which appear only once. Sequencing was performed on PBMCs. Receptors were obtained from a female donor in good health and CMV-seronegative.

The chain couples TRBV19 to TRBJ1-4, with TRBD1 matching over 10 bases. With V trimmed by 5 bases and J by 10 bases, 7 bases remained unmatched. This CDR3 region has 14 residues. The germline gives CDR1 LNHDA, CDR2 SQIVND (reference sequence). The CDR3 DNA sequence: TGTGCCAGTAGTCCTGACAGGGGGCGAGGAAAACTGTTTTTT. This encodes CASSPDRGRGKLFF.

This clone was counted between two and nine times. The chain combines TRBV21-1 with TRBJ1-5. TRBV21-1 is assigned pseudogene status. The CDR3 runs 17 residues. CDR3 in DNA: TGTGCCAGCAGCAAAAGCGGGGGCAGGGTAGGAAATCAGCCCCAGCATTTT. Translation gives CASSKSGGRVGNQPQHF.

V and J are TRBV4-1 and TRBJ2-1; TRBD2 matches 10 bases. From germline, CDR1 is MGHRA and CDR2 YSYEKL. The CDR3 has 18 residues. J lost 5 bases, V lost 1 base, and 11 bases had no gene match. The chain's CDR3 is CASSQGTSGNPGDNEQFF. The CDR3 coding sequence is TGCGCCAGCAGCCAAGGGACTAGCGGAAACCCTGGGGACAATGAGCAGTTCTTC.

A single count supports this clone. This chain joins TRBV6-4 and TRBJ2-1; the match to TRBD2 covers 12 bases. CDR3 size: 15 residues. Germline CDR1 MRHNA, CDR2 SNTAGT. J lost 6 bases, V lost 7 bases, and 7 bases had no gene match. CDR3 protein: CASTELAGGLNEQFF. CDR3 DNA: TGTGCCAGCACCGAACTAGCGGGGGGACTCAATGAGCAGTTCTTC.

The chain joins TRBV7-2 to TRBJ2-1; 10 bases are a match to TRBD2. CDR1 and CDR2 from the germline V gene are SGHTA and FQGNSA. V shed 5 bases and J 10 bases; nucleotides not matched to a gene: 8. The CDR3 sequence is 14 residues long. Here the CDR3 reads CASSPSGGLMEQFF. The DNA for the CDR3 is TGTGCCAGCAGCCCTAGCGGGGGCCTAATGGAGCAGTTCTTC. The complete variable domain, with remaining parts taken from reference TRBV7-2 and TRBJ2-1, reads GAGVSQSPSNKVTEKGKDVELRCDPISGHTALYWYRQSLGQGLEFLIYFQGNSAPDKSGLPSDRFSAERTGGSVSTLTIQRTQQEDSAVYLCASSPSGGLMEQFFGPGTRLTVL.

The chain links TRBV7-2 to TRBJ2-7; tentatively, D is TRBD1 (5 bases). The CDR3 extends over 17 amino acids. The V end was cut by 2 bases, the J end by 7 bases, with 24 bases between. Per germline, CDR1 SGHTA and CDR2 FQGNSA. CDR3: CASSLRSGQGPPSEQYF. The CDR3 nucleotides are TGTGCCAGCAGCTTAAGGTCAGGGCAGGGCCCTCCGAGTGAGCAGTACTTC. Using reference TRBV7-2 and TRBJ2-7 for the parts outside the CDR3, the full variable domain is GAGVSQSPSNKVTEKGKDVELRCDPISGHTALYWYRQSLGQGLEFLIYFQGNSAPDKSGLPSDRFSAERTGGSVSTLTIQRTQQEDSAVYLCASSLRSGQGPPSEQYFGPGTRLTVT.

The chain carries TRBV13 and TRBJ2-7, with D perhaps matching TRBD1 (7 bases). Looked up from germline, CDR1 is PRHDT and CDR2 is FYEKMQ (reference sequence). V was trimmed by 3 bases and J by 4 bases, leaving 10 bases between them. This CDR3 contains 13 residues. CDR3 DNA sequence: TGTGCCAGCAGCTTGGCAGGGGGGTACGAGCAGTACTTC. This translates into CASSLAGGYEQYF.

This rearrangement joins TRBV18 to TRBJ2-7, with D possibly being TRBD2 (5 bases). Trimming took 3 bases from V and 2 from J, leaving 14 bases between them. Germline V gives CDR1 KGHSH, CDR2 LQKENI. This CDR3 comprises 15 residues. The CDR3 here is CASSPSLANTYEQYF. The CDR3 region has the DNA TGTGCCAGCTCACCGTCTCTAGCAAATACCTACGAGCAGTACTTC.

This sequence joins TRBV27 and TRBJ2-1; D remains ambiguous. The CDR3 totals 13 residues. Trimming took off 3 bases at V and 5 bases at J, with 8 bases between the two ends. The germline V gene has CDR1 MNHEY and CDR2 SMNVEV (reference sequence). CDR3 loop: CASSFLENNEQFF. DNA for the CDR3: TGTGCCAGCAGTTTCCTAGAGAACAATGAGCAGTTCTTC.

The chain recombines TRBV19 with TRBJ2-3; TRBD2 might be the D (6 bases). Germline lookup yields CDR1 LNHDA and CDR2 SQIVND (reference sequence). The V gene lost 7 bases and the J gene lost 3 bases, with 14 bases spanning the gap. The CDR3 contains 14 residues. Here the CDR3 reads CASTKRDFTDTQYF. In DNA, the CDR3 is TGTGCCAGTACCAAAAGGGACTTTACAGATACGCAGTATTTT.

The CDR3 loop is CASSSRVVEAFF. CDR3 nucleotide sequence: TGTGCCAGCAGCTCCAGGGTAGTTGAAGCTTTCTTT. This sequence joins TRBV11-2 and TRBJ1-1; perhaps TRBD1 as D (5 bases). CDR1 SGHAT and CDR2 FQNNGV come from the germline V gene. This CDR3 is 12 amino acids long. V gave up 4 bases and J gave up 7 bases, with 10 bases separating them.

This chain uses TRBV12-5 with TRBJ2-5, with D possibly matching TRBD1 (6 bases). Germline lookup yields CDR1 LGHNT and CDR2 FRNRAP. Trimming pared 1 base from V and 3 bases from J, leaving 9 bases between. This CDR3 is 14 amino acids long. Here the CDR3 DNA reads TGTGCTAGTGGTTTGGGCAGGGGAAAAGAGACCCAGTACTTC. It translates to CASGLGRGKETQYF. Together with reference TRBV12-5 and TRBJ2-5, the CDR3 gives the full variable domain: DARVTQTPRHKVTEMGQEVTMRCQPILGHNTVFWYRQTMMQGLELLAYFRNRAPLDDSGMPKDRFSAEMPDATLATLKIQPSEPRDSAVYFCASGLGRGKETQYFGPGTRLLVL.

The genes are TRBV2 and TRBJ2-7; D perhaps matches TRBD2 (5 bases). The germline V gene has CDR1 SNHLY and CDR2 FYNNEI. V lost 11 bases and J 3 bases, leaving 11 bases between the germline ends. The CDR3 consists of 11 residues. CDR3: CALSAGYEQYF. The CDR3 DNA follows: TGTGCCCTCTCCGCGGGCTACGAGCAGTACTTC.

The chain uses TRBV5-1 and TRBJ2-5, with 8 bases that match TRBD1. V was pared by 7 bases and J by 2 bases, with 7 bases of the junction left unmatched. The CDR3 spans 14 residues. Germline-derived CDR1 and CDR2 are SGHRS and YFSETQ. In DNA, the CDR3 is TGCGCCAGCTCGAGGACAGGGTTGCAAGAGACCCAGTACTTC. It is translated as CASSRTGLQETQYF. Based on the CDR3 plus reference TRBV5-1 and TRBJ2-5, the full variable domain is KAGVTQTPRYLIKTRGQQVTLSCSPISGHRSVSWYQQTPGQGLQFLFEYFSETQRNKGNFPGRFSGRQFSNSRSEMNVSTLELGDSALYLCASSRTGLQETQYFGPGTRLLVL.

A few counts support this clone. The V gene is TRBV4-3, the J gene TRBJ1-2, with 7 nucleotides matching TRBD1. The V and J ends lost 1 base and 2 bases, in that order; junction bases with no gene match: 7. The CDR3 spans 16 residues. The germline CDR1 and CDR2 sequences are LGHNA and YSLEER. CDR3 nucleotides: TGCGCCAGCAGCCAAGGCCCCGGGACAGCAAACTATGGCTACACCTTC. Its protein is CASSQGPGTANYGYTF.

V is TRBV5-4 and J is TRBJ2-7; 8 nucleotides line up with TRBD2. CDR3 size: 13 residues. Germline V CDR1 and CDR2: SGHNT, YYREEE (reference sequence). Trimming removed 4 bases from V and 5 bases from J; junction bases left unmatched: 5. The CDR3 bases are TGTGCCAGCAGCCGGGGACTAGTCGACGAGCAGTACTTC. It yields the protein CASSRGLVDEQYF.

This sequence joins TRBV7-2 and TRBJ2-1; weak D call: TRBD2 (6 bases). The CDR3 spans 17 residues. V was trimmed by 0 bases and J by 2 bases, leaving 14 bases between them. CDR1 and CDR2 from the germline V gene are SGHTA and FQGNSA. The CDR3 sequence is CASSLALGLAPYNEQFF. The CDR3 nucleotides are TGTGCCAGCAGCTTAGCGTTGGGGCTAGCGCCCTACAATGAGCAGTTCTTC. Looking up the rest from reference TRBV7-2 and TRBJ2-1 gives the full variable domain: GAGVSQSPSNKVTEKGKDVELRCDPISGHTALYWYRQSLGQGLEFLIYFQGNSAPDKSGLPSDRFSAERTGGSVSTLTIQRTQQEDSAVYLCASSLALGLAPYNEQFFGPGTRLTVL.

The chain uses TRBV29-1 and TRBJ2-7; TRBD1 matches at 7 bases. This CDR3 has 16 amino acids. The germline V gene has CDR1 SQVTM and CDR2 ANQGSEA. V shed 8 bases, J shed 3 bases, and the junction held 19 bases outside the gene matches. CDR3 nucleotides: TGCAGCTGTGTCCAATGTCCAGGGGGAATAGGCTACGAGCAGTACTTC. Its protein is CSCVQCPGGIGYEQYF.

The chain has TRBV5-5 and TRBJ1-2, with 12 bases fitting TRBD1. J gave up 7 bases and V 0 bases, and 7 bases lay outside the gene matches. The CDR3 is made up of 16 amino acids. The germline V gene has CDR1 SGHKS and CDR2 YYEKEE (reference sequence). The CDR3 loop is CASSLAGTGGVSGYTF. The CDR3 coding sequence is TGTGCCAGCAGCTTGGCCGGGACAGGGGGCGTTAGTGGCTACACCTTC.

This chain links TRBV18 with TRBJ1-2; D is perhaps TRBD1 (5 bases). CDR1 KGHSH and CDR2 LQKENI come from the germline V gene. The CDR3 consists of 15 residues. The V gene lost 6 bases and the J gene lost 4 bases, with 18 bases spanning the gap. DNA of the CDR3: TGTGCCAGCTCGTCCGCCAAACAGGCAACCTATGGCTACACCTTC. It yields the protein CASSSAKQATYGYTF.